This T cell receptor beta chain was identified during a study of human T cells and chemical hapten exposure. Study details: While the roughly 25-week study was under way, patients received diphenylcyclopropenone on the scalp every week.

From the RACE reads, TCRdb called clonotypes with MiXCR, one entry per CDR3 protein. The table has approximately 80,000 distinct CDR3 sequences, about 10% seen once. Between the trimmed V and J ends, which lost 1 base and 4 bases, there was a span of 16 bases. The CDR3 sequence is 16 residues long. Looked up from germline, CDR1 is SGHTA and CDR2 is FQGNSA. Time point: patch test 1, 2 weeks after DPC sensitization. Regarding treatment: therapeutic diphenylcyclopropenone sensitization with weekly scalp DPC. This clonotype was seen more than once but under ten times. The source of this sequence is a woman between 45 and 60 years old with alopecia areata. Some clones in this sample may be carry-over from other donors' samples. This chain uses TRBV7-2 with TRBJ1-2; D possibly corresponds to TRBD1 (6 bases). The sample was whole blood, taken in connection with sensitization to the hapten diphenylcyclopropenone (DPC). The CDR3 DNA follows: TGTGCCAGCAGCTTAGATCCCCCACAGGGAAGCTATGGCTACACCTTC. It encodes CASSLDPPQGSYGYTF. Together with reference TRBV7-2 and TRBJ1-2, the CDR3 gives the full variable domain: GAGVSQSPSNKVTEKGKDVELRCDPISGHTALYWYRQSLGQGLEFLIYFQGNSAPDKSGLPSDRFSAERTGGSVSTLTIQRTQQEDSAVYLCASSLDPPQGSYGYTFGSGTRLTVV.